The text below deals with one TCR beta chain. The antigen remains undetermined. This specimen belongs to a study of T cells in Graves' hyperthyroidism and ophthalmopathy. Across the whole study: Sampling of peripheral blood happened at initial diagnosis, prior to any treatment. Regarding the study as a whole: Ophthalmopathy was identified by the model a median around 5.9 months ahead of onset. Ophthalmopathy stood apart from stable hyperthyroidism in a 13 V-J model.

The CDR3 contains 14 residues. Germline assignment: CDR1 SGDLS and CDR2 YYNGEE. J was trimmed by 6 bases and V by 3 bases; bases with no gene match: 5. Amplified TCR beta CDR3 regions derived from RNA transcripts. TCR CDR3 underwent first-round RT-PCR with the HTBI primer set. A single record per CDR3 protein comes from TCRdb applying MiXCR to the multiplex PCR reads. The profile shows approximately 150,000 distinct CDR3 sequences, 9.4% of them singletons. The receptor was derived from a woman in her late teens or twenties with Graves' hyperthyroidism that later progressed to Graves' ophthalmopathy. J is TRBJ1-2 and V is TRBV9; 10 bases fit TRBD1. The sequencing input was blood. Here the CDR3 DNA reads TGTGCCAGCAGCGCAACGGGACAGGGGAATGGCTACACCTTC. This encodes CASSATGQGNGYTF. The full variable domain, with the rest looked up from reference TRBV9 and TRBJ1-2, is DSGVTQTPKHLITATGQRVTLRCSPRSGDLSVYWYQQSLDQGLQFLIQYYNGEERAKGNILERFSAQQFPDLHSELNLSSLELGDSALYFCASSATGQGNGYTFGSGTRLTVV.